These 17 T cell receptor beta chains originate from one sample sequenced in a study of patients and donors after allogeneic stem cell transplantation. From the RT-PCR reads, TCRdb called clonotypes with MiXCR, one entry per CDR3 protein. This table holds 200,000 to 250,000 distinct CDR3 sequences, 13% to 15% found once. Sequencing was performed on blood, either unsorted or a sorted T cell fraction (not recorded which). The receptors stem from a human donor who was either an allogeneic HSCT recipient or a stem cell or donor lymphocyte infusion donor (not recorded which). It is not recorded whose cells these are; they may come from a transplant donor.

V usage is TRBV2 and J usage is TRBJ2-7; 8 nucleotides agree with TRBD1. The ends lost 4 bases at V and 7 bases at J; junction bases unmatched: 12. Germline values: CDR1 SNHLY, CDR2 FYNNEI. The CDR3 runs 15 residues. For the CDR3, the DNA is TGTGCCAGCAGTGGGTACTCCGGACAGGGAAGAGAGCAGTACTTC. This encodes CASSGYSGQGREQYF.

The rearrangement links TRBV21-1 to TRBJ1-5; the table's D call, TRBD1, has no DNA check behind it. TRBV21-1 is listed as a pseudogene. This CDR3 region has 15 residues. The CDR3 loop is CASSRGQGRNQPQHF. The CDR3, as DNA: TGTGCCAGCAGCAGAGGACAGGGGCGCAATCAGCCCCAGCATTTT.

This clonotype was counted between two and nine times. V usage is TRBV5-1 and J usage is TRBJ1-6; D possibly corresponds to TRBD1 (5 bases). This CDR3 has 16 amino acids. Trimming cost V 4 bases and J 7 bases, with 18 bases left between them. Germline CDR1 and CDR2: SGHRS and YFSETQ. CDR3 DNA: TGCGCCAGCAGCCCGGCGCAGGGAAGGGGAAATTCACCCCTCCACTTT. Encoded protein: CASSPAQGRGNSPLHF.

This clonotype was counted only a few times. The chain has TRBV5-1 and TRBJ2-2; D is ambiguous. CDR3 length equals 14 residues. CDR1 is SGHRS and CDR2 is YFSETQ in the germline V gene. V was shortened by 0 bases and J by 5 bases, with 8 bases between the two germline ends. This CDR3 reads CASSLDPKTGELFF. CDR3 DNA sequence: TGCGCCAGCAGCTTGGACCCTAAAACCGGGGAGCTGTTTTTT.

This clonotype was counted at least ten times. The chain recombines TRBV12-3 or TRBV12-4 with TRBJ1-6; D gene ambiguous. Trimming removed 7 bases from V and 3 bases from J, with 7 bases in between. The CDR3 totals 13 residues. As DNA, the CDR3 is TGTGCCAGCACGCAGGACTATAATTCACCCCTCCACTTT. Amino acid sequence: CASTQDYNSPLHF.

This clonotype came up many times. The V call is TRBV20-1, the J call TRBJ2-7; 14 bases agree with TRBD2. The CDR3 is 17 residues long. Unmatched junction bases numbered 12, after V lost 3 bases and J lost 5 bases. Germline CDR1 DFQATT, CDR2 SNEGSKA (reference sequence). The DNA for the CDR3 is TGCAGTGCTAGGAAGGGACTAGCGGGGGAGTGGGGTCACGAGCAGTACTTC. Its translation is CSARKGLAGEWGHEQYF.

The gene calls are TRBV2 and TRBJ1-5; D gene ambiguous. V lost 4 bases to trimming and J lost 0 bases, with 10 bases between them. Germline assignment: CDR1 SNHLY and CDR2 FYNNEI. This CDR3 comprises 15 residues. CDR3 in DNA: TGTGCCAGCAGTGTTACTGGGAATAGCAATCAGCCCCAGCATTTT. It is translated as CASSVTGNSNQPQHF.

V usage is TRBV3-1 and J usage is TRBJ2-7, with D maybe TRBD1 (6 bases). This CDR3 contains 18 residues. V lost 3 bases and J 6 bases, leaving 27 bases between the germline ends. Germline CDR1 is LGHDT and CDR2 is YNNKEL (reference sequence). In nucleotides, the CDR3 is TGTGCCAGCAGCCACATCCCTTCCATATCGGGACACAAGGGCGAGCAGTACTTC. It is translated as CASSHIPSISGHKGEQYF.

V usage is TRBV7-2 and J usage is TRBJ2-7; a weak D match, TRBD2 (6 bases). The CDR3 is made up of 15 amino acids. From germline, CDR1 is SGHTA and CDR2 FQGNSA. Trimming left V 4 bases short and J 3 bases short, with 16 bases between. The CDR3 spells CASSYGTSRYYEQYF. The CDR3 nucleotides are TGTGCCAGCAGCTATGGAACTAGCAGGTACTACGAGCAGTACTTC.

This clonotype has a handful of counts. The chain uses TRBV4-2 and TRBJ2-7; 10 bases fit TRBD2. The germline V gene has CDR1 LGHNA and CDR2 YNFKEQ. The CDR3 runs to 17 residues. The junction had 9 bases not matched to a gene; V was cut back by 0 bases and J by 4 bases. CDR3: CASSQDPLLAGEYEQYF. CDR3 bases: TGTGCCAGCAGCCAAGACCCGCTTCTAGCGGGAGAATACGAGCAGTACTTC.

The J gene is TRBJ2-1, the V gene TRBV4-3; 11 nucleotides match TRBD2. The CDR3 covers 18 residues. The junction had 16 bases not matched to a gene; V was cut back by 4 bases and J by 8 bases. Germline V lookup: CDR1 LGHNA, CDR2 YSLEER. CDR3 protein: CASSRQRQLAGDLYEQFF. The CDR3 DNA reads as TGCGCCAGCAGCCGACAACGCCAACTAGCGGGGGATCTCTATGAGCAGTTCTTC.

This chain uses TRBV6-1 with TRBJ2-5, with 7 bases identical to TRBD1. V lost 3 bases and J lost 2; bases outside the gene matches: 6. CDR3 length: 15 residues. The V gene's germline CDR1 is MNHNS and CDR2 SASEGT. This chain's CDR3 is CASSDRGWAQETQYF. The CDR3 bases are TGTGCCAGCAGTGACAGGGGGTGGGCACAAGAGACCCAGTACTTC.

The J gene is TRBJ2-7, the V gene TRBV20-1; 12 nucleotides line up with TRBD2. V gave up 1 base and J gave up 2 bases; unmatched junction bases: 6. The CDR3 contains 16 residues. Germline loops: CDR1 DFQATT, CDR2 SNEGSKA (reference sequence). The CDR3 protein is CSARGTSGKSPYEQYF. The CDR3 region has the DNA TGCAGTGCTAGAGGGACTAGCGGGAAGTCTCCCTACGAGCAGTACTTC.

V usage is TRBV21-1 and J usage is TRBJ2-5; TRBD2 reflects the table's D call only, with no check against the DNA. TRBV21-1 is labeled a pseudogene. The CDR3 sequence is 18 residues long. The DNA of the CDR3 is TGTGCCAGCGGGGGGCAGGCGGGACTAGCAGGACAGGGAGAGACCCAGTACTTC. The encoded protein is CASGGQAGLAGQGETQYF.

The rearrangement uses TRBV19 and TRBJ1-2; D remains unclear. The CDR3 loop spans 13 amino acids. The V gene lost 3 bases and the J gene lost 0 bases, with 5 bases spanning the gap. The germline gives CDR1 LNHDA, CDR2 SQIVND (reference sequence). CDR3 in DNA: TGTGCCAGTAGTATTGAGGCTAACTATGGCTACACCTTC. Protein: CASSIEANYGYTF.

This clonotype was counted only a few times. The V gene is TRBV7-2, the J gene TRBJ2-1; 8 positions agree with TRBD2. The CDR3 sequence is 15 residues long. Germline V gene data show CDR1 as SGHTA and CDR2 as FQGNSA. V shed 0 bases and J 6 bases; nucleotides not matched to a gene: 4. The CDR3 nucleotides are TGTGCCAGCAGCTTAGCGTGGACTAGCAGCAATGAGCAGTTCTTC. Amino acid sequence: CASSLAWTSSNEQFF.

The chain has TRBV4-1 and TRBJ2-5; TRBD2 aligns across 10 bases. The V gene's germline CDR1 is MGHRA and CDR2 YSYEKL. The CDR3 is made up of 17 amino acids. The trim removed 1 base at V and 1 base at J, leaving 6 bases unmatched. CDR3 sequence reads: CASSQVSGTSVQETQYF. CDR3 DNA sequence: TGCGCCAGCAGCCAAGTGTCTGGGACTAGCGTCCAAGAGACCCAGTACTTC.